This TCR beta chain came from a study of cytomegalovirus exposure and HLA in healthy donors. This clone appeared once. The table came from immunoSEQ multiplex PCR; TCRdb's copy has only in-frame clones and leaves some out. The sample includes approximately 170,000 clones, over 80% of them seen just once. There are 14 residues in the CDR3. Germline V gene lookup returns CDR1 SGHNT and CDR2 YYREEE (reference sequence). The V and J ends lost 2 bases and 3 bases, in that order; junction bases with no gene match: 2. Sequenced: PBMCs. The rearrangement links TRBV5-4 to TRBJ2-7; 10 positions agree with TRBD2. The receptor's source is a man aged 30 to 39 in good health and CMV-seropositive. Here the CDR3 reads CASSFTSGVYEQYF. The CDR3 nucleotides read TGTGCCAGCAGCTTTACTAGCGGGGTCTACGAGCAGTACTTC.